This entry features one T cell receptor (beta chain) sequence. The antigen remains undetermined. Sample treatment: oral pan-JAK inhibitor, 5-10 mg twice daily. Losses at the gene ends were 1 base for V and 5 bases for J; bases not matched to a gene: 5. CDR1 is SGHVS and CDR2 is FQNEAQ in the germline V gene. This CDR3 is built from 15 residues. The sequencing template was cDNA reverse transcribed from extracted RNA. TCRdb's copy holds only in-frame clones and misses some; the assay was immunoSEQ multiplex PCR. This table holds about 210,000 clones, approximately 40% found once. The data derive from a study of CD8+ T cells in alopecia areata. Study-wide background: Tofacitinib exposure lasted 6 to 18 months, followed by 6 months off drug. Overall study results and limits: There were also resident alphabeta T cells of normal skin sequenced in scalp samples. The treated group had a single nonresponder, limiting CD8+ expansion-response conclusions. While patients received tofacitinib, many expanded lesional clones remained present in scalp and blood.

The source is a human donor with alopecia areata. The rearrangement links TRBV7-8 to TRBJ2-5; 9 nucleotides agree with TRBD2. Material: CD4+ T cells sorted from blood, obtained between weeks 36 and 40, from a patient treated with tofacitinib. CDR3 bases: TGTGCCAGCAGCTTAGTTAGCGGGAGTTGGGAGACCCAGTACTTC. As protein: CASSLVSGSWETQYF.